This T cell receptor (beta chain) was retrieved from a study of cytomegalovirus exposure and HLA in healthy donors. Study in general: Earlier, 95 million to 130 million unique TCR beta sequences were recovered from around 180 million T cells by an analysis. Study observations and caveats: As a later analysis revealed, most CMV-associated TCR beta chains appeared HLA-restricted.

As concerns this clone: Its antigen is undetermined.

Primers: 60 Vbeta forward and 13 Jbeta reverse. Some clones are missing from TCRdb's copy, which holds only in-frame ones; the method was immunoSEQ multiplex PCR. The sample contains around 200,000 clones, about 80% of which appear only once. V was clipped by 5 bases and J by 4 bases; unmatched bases: 9. CDR1 is MNHEY, CDR2 SMNVEV, per germline (reference sequence). The CDR3 is made up of 15 amino acids. The sequencing sample was made of PBMCs. This clonotype originated in a girl aged 10-17 years in good health and CMV-seronegative. The V call is TRBV27, the J call TRBJ2-7, with 9 bases matching TRBD2. The CDR3 bases are TGTGCCAGCAGTGCTAGCGGGATCTTACCGTACGAGCAGTACTTC. Translated, it gives CASSASGILPYEQYF.